This T cell receptor (beta chain) was obtained from a study of blood T cell repertoires in COVID-19. Study in general: Sites in the United States, Italy and Spain provided acute and convalescent COVID-19 samples. Sources were T cells, B-cell-depleted T cells, or PBMCs; the material itself was cDNA or gDNA.

This CDR3 has 14 residues. Trimming took off 0 bases at V and 7 bases at J, with 11 bases between the two ends. CDR1 is SGDLS, CDR2 YYNGEE, per germline. Original analysis: Using reference gene primer amplification, nucleated cell counts were estimated. Assay used: immunoSEQ multiplex PCR; TCRdb lists only in-frame clones, some missing. That table supplies the V and J calls and clone size; D and trimming were determined from the DNA. The data show about 370,000 clones, 70% to 90% seen once. The Seattle patients, enrolled during active infection, were followed longitudinally. The sample holds one count of this clone.

The chain links TRBV9 to TRBJ1-3; unclear D gene. Material: peripheral blood. The clonotype was recovered from a woman aged 25 to 39 with COVID-19, enrolled during active disease. The CDR3 nucleotides are TGTGCCAGCAGCGTAGGATCGGCCGGGAACACCATATATTTT. This encodes CASSVGSAGNTIYF.